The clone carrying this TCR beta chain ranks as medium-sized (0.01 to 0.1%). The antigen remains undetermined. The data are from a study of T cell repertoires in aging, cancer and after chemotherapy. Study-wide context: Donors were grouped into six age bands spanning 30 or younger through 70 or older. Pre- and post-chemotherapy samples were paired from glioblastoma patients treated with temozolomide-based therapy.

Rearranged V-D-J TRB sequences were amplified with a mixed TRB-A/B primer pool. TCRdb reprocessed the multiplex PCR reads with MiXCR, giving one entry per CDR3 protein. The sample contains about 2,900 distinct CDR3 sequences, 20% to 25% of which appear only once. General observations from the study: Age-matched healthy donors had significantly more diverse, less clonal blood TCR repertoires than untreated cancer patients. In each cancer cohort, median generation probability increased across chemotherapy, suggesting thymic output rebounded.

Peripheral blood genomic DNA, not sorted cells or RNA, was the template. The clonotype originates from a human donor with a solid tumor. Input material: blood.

CDR3 protein: CASRLGTGGTDTQYF. CDR3 sequence (DNA): TGTGCCAGCAGGCTCGGGACAGGGGGCACAGATACGCAGTATTTT. The rearrangement joins TRBV27 to TRBJ2-3; 10 nucleotides match TRBD1. The CDR3 extends over 15 amino acids. Germline V gene data show CDR1 as MNHEY and CDR2 as SMNVEV (reference sequence). Trimming removed 6 bases from V and 1 base from J; junction bases left unmatched: 4.